This TCR beta chain was observed in a study of T cell repertoires in cytomegalovirus infection. Study-wide context: Alongside well-studied HLA-B-restricted CMV epitopes, recently identified HLA-C-restricted CMV epitopes were also used. An indication of both CMV infection and matching HLA type came from public TCR beta signatures. Findings and limits, study-wide: CMV-specific HLA-C-restricted TCR beta clonotypes dominated the ex vivo response.

The CDR3 totals 13 residues. The V end was cut by 0 bases, the J end by 4 bases, with 9 bases between. Germline V gene lookup returns CDR1 SQVTM and CDR2 ANQGSEA. TCRdb reprocessed the reads with MiXCR, giving one entry per CDR3 protein. The table shows about 890,000 distinct CDR3 sequences, with 25% to 40% occurring only once. There are many counts of this clonotype. The target antigen is unknown. V is TRBV29-1 and J is TRBJ1-2; a possible D gene is TRBD1 (5 bases). The specimen comprised cultured CD8+ T cells from PBMCs, sampled from culture after CMV antigen stimulation. This receptor was obtained from a human donor in good health (CMV status not recorded). Some clones in this sample may be carry-over from other donors' samples. CDR3 nucleotide sequence: TGCAGCGTTGAAGATGGGGGGTCCTATGGCTACACCTTC. Its translation: CSVEDGGSYGYTF.